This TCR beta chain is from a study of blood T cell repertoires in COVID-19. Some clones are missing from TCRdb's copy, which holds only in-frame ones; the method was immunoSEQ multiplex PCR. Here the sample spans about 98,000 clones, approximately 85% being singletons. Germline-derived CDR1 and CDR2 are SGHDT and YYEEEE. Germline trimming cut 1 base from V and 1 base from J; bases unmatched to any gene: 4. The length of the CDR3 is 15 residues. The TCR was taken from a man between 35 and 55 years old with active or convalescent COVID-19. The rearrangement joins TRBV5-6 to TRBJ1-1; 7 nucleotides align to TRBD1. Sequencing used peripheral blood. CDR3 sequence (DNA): TGTGCCAGCAGCTTGAGGGGGCTGGCGAACACTGAAGCTTTCTTT. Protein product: CASSLRGLANTEAFF.